The 5 T cell receptor beta chains presented below share a single source sample, sequenced in a study of CD8+ T cells in alopecia areata. The treatment was: oral pan-JAK inhibitor, 5-10 mg twice daily. Extraction and reverse transcription of RNA yielded cDNA as the sequencing template. Generated by immunoSEQ multiplex PCR, the TCRdb table keeps only in-frame clones and is missing some. The sample carries 150,000 to 200,000 clones, just over 65% recorded once. Material: CD4+ T cells sorted from blood, obtained at week 4, from a patient treated with tofacitinib. These receptors all stem from a human donor with alopecia areata.

V and J are TRBV30 and TRBJ1-2; D is undetermined. CDR1 is GTSNPN and CDR2 is SVGIG in the germline V gene (reference sequence). Trimming removed 2 bases from V and 7 bases from J, with 11 bases in between. The CDR3 runs to 12 residues. DNA for the CDR3: TGTGCCTGGAGTCTCGGGCCGGGTGGCTACACCTTC. This gives the protein CAWSLGPGGYTF. The complete variable domain, with remaining parts taken from reference TRBV30 and TRBJ1-2, reads SQTIHQWPATLVQPVGSPLSLECTVEGTSNPNLYWYRQAAGRGLQLLFYSVGIGQISSEVPQNLSASRPQDRQFILSSKKLLLSDSGFYLCAWSLGPGGYTFGSGTRLTVV.

The genes are TRBV4-3 and TRBJ1-4; D may be TRBD1 (5 bases). Trimming stripped 2 bases from V and 8 bases from J, with 18 bases between. The CDR3 contains 16 residues. Germline values: CDR1 LGHNA, CDR2 YSLEER. CDR3: CASSQSWRGAFEKLFF. CDR3 nucleotide sequence: TGCGCCAGCAGCCAAAGCTGGCGGGGCGCTTTCGAAAAACTGTTTTTT.

The rearrangement joins TRBV29-1 to TRBJ2-7, with D possibly called TRBD1 or TRBD2 (5 bases each). From germline, CDR1 is SQVTM and CDR2 ANQGSEA. Trimming stripped 7 bases from V and 1 base from J, with 11 bases between. This CDR3 has 12 amino acids. DNA of the CDR3: TGCAGCGGGAAGGGGACGTCCTACGAGCAGTACTTC. Translation gives CSGKGTSYEQYF.

Only a few counts were recorded for this clone. This sequence joins TRBV30 and TRBJ1-1; D uncertain. The CDR3 length is 14 residues. V was shortened by 4 bases and J by 1 base, with 13 bases between the two germline ends. Per the germline V gene, CDR1 is GTSNPN and CDR2 is SVGIG (reference sequence). The CDR3 DNA sequence: TGTGCCTGGAAGGCGATAAGCGAGAACACTGAAGCTTTCTTT. It encodes CAWKAISENTEAFF.

This clone was seen only a few times. The genes are TRBV6-1 and TRBJ1-2; the match to TRBD1 covers 7 bases. This CDR3 contains 13 residues. With V trimmed by 2 bases and J by 7 bases, 4 bases remained unmatched. CDR1 and CDR2 (germline): MNHNS, SASEGT. Here the CDR3 DNA reads TGTGCCAGCAGTGAAAGACAGGGTGGTGGCTACACCTTC. Protein sequence: CASSERQGGGYTF.